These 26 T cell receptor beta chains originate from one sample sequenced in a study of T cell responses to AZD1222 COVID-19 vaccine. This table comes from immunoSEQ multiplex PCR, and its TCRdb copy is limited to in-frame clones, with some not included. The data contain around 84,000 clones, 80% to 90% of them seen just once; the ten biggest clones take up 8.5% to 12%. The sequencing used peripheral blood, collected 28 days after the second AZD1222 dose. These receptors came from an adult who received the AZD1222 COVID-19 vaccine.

CDR3 sequence reads: CASSQGLAGGPREQFF. CDR3 sequence (DNA): TGTGCCAGCAGCCAAGGCCTAGCGGGGGGGCCCCGTGAGCAGTTCTTC. The V gene is TRBV3-1 (or the pseudogene TRBV3-2), the J gene TRBJ2-1; 12 bases fit TRBD2. This CDR3 contains 16 residues. Germline values: CDR1 LGHDT, CDR2 YNNKEL (reference sequence). The V and J ends lost 1 base and 9 bases, in that order; junction bases with no gene match: 7.

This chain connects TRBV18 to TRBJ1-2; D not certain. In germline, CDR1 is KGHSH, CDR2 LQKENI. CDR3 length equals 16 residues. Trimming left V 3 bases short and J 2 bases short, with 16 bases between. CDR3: CASSPGGLRANYGYTF. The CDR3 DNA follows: TGTGCCAGCTCACCGGGTGGCTTAAGGGCGAACTATGGCTACACCTTC.

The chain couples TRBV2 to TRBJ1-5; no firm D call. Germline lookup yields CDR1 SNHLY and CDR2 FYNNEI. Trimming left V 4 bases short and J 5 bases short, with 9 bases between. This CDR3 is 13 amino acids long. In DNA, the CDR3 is TGTGCCAGCAGTGTGAACGAATATCAGCCCCAGCATTTT. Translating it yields CASSVNEYQPQHF.

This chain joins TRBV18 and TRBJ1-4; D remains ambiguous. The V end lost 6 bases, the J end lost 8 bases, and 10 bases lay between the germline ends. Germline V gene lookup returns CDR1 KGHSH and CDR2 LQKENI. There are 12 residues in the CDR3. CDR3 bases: TGTGCCAGCTCCCCAGAGAGGGAAAAACTGTTTTTT. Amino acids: CASSPEREKLFF.

This chain's CDR3 is CATSDRLAGGIWTGELFF. The CDR3 DNA is TGTGCCACCAGTGATAGACTAGCGGGGGGAATCTGGACCGGGGAGCTGTTTTTT. J is TRBJ2-2 and V is TRBV24-1; TRBD2 matches at 13 bases. V gave up 3 bases and J gave up 5 bases; unmatched junction bases: 8. Germline lookup yields CDR1 KGHDR and CDR2 SFDVKD. This CDR3 is built from 18 residues.

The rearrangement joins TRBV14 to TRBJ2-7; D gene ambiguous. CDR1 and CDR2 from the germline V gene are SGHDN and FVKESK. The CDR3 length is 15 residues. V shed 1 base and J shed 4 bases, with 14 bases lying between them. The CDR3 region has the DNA TGTGCCAGCAGCCAAGTGGGGTCCGGCCGGTACGAGCAGTACTTC. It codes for CASSQVGSGRYEQYF.

The DNA of the CDR3 is TGTGCCAGCAGTTTAGACCACAGGGATTACGGTCAGCCCCAGCATTTT. Translated, it gives CASSLDHRDYGQPQHF. The gene calls are TRBV27 and TRBJ1-5; possible D gene TRBD1, 6 bases. The CDR3 totals 16 residues. The ends were cut back, 2 bases at V and 6 bases at J, with 17 bases in the middle. Per the germline V gene, CDR1 is MNHEY and CDR2 is SMNVEV (reference sequence).

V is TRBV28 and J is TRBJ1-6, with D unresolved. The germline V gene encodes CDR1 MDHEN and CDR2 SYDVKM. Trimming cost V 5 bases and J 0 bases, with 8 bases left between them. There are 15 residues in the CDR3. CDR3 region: CASSQWGSYNSPLHF. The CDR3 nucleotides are TGTGCCAGCAGTCAGTGGGGCTCCTATAATTCACCCCTCCACTTT.

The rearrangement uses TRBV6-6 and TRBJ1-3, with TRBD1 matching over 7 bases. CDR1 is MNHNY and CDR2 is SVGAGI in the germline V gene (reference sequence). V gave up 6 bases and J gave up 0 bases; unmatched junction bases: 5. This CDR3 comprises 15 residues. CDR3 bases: TGTGCCAGCAGACCCGGGACAGTCTCTGGAAACACCATATATTTT. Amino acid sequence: CASRPGTVSGNTIYF.

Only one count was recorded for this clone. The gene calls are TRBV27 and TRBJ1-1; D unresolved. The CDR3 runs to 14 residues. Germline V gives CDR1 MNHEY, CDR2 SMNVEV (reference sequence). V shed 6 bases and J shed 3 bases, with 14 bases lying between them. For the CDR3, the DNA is TGTGCCAGCAGGAGCACGTTTGGGGACACTGAAGCTTTCTTT. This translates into CASRSTFGDTEAFF.

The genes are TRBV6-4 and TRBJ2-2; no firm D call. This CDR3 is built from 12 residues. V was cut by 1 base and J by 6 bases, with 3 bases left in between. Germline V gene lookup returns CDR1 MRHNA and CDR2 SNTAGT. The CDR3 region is CASSDYAGELFF. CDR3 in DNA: TGTGCCAGCAGTGACTATGCCGGGGAGCTGTTTTTT.

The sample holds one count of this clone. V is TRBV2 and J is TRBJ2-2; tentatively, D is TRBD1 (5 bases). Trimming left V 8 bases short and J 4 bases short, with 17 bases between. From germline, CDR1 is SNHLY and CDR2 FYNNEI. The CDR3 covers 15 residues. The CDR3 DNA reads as TGTGCCAGCTGGGATAGAGTAAGGGGCACCGGGGAGCTGTTTTTT. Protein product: CASWDRVRGTGELFF. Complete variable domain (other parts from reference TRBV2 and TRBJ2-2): EPEVTQTPSHQVTQMGQEVILRCVPISNHLYFYWYRQILGQKVEFLVSFYNNEISEKSEIFDDQFSVERPDGSNFTLKIRSTKLEDSAMYFCASWDRVRGTGELFFGEGSRLTVL.

The CDR3 is CASSDRGSSEKLFF. The CDR3 coding sequence is TGTGCCAGCAGCGACAGGGGGTCGAGTGAAAAACTGTTTTTT. The rearrangement joins TRBV19 to TRBJ1-4, with 9 bases matching TRBD1. The CDR3 is 14 amino acids. Germline lookup yields CDR1 LNHDA and CDR2 SQIVND (reference sequence). V lost 9 bases, J lost 7 bases, and 9 bases stayed unmatched.

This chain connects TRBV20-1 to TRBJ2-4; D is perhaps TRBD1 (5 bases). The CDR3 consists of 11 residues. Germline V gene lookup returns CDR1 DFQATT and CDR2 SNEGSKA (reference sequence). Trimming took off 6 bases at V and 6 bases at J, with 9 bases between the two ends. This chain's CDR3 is CSAPDRNIQYF. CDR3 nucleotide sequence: TGCAGTGCCCCTGACAGAAACATTCAGTACTTC.

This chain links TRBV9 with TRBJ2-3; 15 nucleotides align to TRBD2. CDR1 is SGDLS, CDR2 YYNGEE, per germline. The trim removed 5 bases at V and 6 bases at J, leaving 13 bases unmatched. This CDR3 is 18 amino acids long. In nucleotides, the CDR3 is TGTGCCAGCAGTCATAGCTGGACTAGCGGGGGGGCCCAGGATACGCAGTATTTT. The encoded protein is CASSHSWTSGGAQDTQYF. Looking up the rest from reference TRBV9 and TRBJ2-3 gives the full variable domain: DSGVTQTPKHLITATGQRVTLRCSPRSGDLSVYWYQQSLDQGLQFLIQYYNGEERAKGNILERFSAQQFPDLHSELNLSSLELGDSALYFCASSHSWTSGGAQDTQYFGPGTRLTVL.

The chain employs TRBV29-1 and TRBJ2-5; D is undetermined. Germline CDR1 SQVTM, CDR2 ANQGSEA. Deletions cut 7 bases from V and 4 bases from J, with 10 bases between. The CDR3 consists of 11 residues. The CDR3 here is CSGTNVETQYF. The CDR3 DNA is TGCAGCGGAACCAATGTAGAGACCCAGTACTTC.

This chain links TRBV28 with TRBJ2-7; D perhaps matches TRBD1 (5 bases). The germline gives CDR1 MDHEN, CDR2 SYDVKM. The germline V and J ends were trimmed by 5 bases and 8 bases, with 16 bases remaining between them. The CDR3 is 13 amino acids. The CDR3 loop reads CASSPLTRVKQYF. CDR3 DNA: TGTGCCAGCAGTCCGCTTACCAGGGTGAAGCAGTACTTC. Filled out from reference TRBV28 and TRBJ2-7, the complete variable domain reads DVKVTQSSRYLVKRTGEKVFLECVQDMDHENMFWYRQDPGLGLRLIYFSYDVKMKEKGDIPEGYSVSREKKERFSLILESASTNQTSMYLCASSPLTRVKQYFGPGTRLTVT.

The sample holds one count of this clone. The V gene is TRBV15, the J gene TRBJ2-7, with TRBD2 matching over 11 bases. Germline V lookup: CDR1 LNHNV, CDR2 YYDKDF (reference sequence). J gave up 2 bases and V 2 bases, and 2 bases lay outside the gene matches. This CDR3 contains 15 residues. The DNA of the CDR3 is TGTGCCACCAGCAGAACTAGCGGGGGTACCTACGAGCAGTACTTC. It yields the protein CATSRTSGGTYEQYF. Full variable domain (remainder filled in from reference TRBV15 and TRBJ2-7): DAMVIQNPRYQVTQFGKPVTLSCSQTLNHNVMYWYQQKSSQAPKLLFHYYDKDFNNEADTPDNFQSRRPNTSFCFLDIRSPGLGDTAMYLCATSRTSGGTYEQYFGPGTRLTVT.

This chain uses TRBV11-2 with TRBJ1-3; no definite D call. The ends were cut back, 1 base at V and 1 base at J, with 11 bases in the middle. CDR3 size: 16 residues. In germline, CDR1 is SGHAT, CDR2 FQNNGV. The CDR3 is CASSLADRISGNTIYF. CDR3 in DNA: TGTGCCAGCAGCTTAGCTGACCGAATATCTGGAAACACCATATATTTT.

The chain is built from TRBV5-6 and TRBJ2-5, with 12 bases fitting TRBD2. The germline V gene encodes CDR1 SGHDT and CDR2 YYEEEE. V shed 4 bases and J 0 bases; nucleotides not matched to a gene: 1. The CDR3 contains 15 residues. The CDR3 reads CASSRTSGDQETQYF. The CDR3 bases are TGTGCCAGCAGCCGGACTAGCGGGGACCAAGAGACCCAGTACTTC.

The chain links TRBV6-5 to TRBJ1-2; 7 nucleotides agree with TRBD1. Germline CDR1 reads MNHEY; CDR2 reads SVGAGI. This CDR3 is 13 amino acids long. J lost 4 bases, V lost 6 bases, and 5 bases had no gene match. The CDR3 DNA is TGTGCCAGCAGGAAACAGGGGTCCTATGGCTACACCTTC. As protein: CASRKQGSYGYTF.

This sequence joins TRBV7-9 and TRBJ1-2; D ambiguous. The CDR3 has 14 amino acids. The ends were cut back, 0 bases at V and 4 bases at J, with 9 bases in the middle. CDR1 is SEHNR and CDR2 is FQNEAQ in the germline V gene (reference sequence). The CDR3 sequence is CASSLALPRYGYTF. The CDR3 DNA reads TGTGCCAGCAGCTTAGCGCTCCCCCGCTATGGCTACACCTTC.

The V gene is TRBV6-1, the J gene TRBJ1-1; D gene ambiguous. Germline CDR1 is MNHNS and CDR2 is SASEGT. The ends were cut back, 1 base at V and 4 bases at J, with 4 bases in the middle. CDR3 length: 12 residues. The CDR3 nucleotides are TGTGCCAGCAGTGAAGGTGGCACTGAAGCTTTCTTT. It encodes CASSEGGTEAFF.

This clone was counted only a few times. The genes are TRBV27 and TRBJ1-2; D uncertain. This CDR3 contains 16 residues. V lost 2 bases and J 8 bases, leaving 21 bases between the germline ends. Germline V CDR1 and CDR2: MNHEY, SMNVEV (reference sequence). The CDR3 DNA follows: TGTGCCAGCAGTTTAAAGGCCTCTTCAATGTTGGGAGGCTACACCTTC. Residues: CASSLKASSMLGGYTF.

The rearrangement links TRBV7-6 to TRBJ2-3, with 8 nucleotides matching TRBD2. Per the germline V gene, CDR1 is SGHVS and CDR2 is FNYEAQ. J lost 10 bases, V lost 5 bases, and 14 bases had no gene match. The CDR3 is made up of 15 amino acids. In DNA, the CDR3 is TGTGCCAGCAGCCCCGGGACTAGACTTCCTCCTTCGCAGTATTTT. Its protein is CASSPGTRLPPSQYF.

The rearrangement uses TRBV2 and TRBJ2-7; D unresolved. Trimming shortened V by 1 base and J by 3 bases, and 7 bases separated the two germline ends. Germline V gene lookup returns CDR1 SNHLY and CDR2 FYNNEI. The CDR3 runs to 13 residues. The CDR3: CASSEETRYEQYF. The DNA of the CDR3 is TGTGCCAGCAGTGAAGAAACCCGCTACGAGCAGTACTTC. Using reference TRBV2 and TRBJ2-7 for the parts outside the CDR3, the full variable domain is EPEVTQTPSHQVTQMGQEVILRCVPISNHLYFYWYRQILGQKVEFLVSFYNNEISEKSEIFDDQFSVERPDGSNFTLKIRSTKLEDSAMYFCASSEETRYEQYFGPGTRLTVT.